The 9 T cell receptor beta chains given below trace back to one sample, sequenced in a study of cytomegalovirus exposure and HLA in healthy donors. Both 60 Vbeta primers and 13 Jbeta primers went into the PCR. Here immunoSEQ multiplex PCR was the method, and the copy in TCRdb shows in-frame clones only, minus some. The sample lists roughly 230,000 clones; about 85% were seen once. Sequences were obtained from PBMCs. These TCRs come from a girl aged 2-10 years in good health and CMV-seronegative.

This rearrangement joins TRBV5-1 to TRBJ1-1; D remains unclear. The V gene lost 3 bases and the J gene lost 0 bases, with 6 bases spanning the gap. This CDR3 spans 13 amino acids. Germline V gene data show CDR1 as SGHRS and CDR2 as YFSETQ. CDR3 nucleotides: TGCGCCAGCAGCTCCCAAATGAACACTGAAGCTTTCTTT. Amino acid sequence: CASSSQMNTEAFF.

This chain uses TRBV10-3 with TRBJ1-6; D is possibly TRBD1 (5 bases). V was shortened by 7 bases and J by 9 bases, with 13 bases between the two germline ends. Germline CDR1 reads ENHRY; CDR2 reads SYGVKD. The CDR3 covers 13 residues. CDR3 in amino acids: CAIKGREGSPLHF. In DNA form, the CDR3 reads TGTGCCATCAAGGGCAGGGAGGGTTCACCCCTCCACTTT.

The genes are TRBV30 and TRBJ2-7; tentative D call: TRBD1 (5 bases). The CDR3 runs to 13 residues. In germline, CDR1 is GTSNPN, CDR2 SVGIG (reference sequence). V lost 2 bases and J lost 3, with 11 bases in between. This CDR3 is CAWSCDSYYEQYF. DNA for the CDR3: TGTGCCTGGAGTTGCGACAGTTACTACGAGCAGTACTTC.

This chain joins TRBV11-2 and TRBJ1-4; D ambiguous. The CDR3 length is 15 residues. Trimming pared 5 bases from V and 3 bases from J, leaving 13 bases between. CDR1 is SGHAT and CDR2 is FQNNGV in the germline V gene. DNA for the CDR3: TGTGCCAGCAGCCCCTCCTTGGGAGCTAATGAAAAACTGTTTTTT. Translated: CASSPSLGANEKLFF.

The genes are TRBV4-1 and TRBJ1-5; possibly TRBD1 for D (6 bases). V gave up 1 base and J gave up 7 bases, with 14 bases separating them. The germline V gene encodes CDR1 MGHRA and CDR2 YSYEKL. The CDR3 covers 15 residues. Here the CDR3 reads CASSQAGQSRQPQHF. As DNA, the CDR3 is TGCGCCAGCAGCCAAGCGGGACAATCGCGGCAGCCCCAGCATTTT.

The chain joins TRBV6-6 to TRBJ1-5, with D hard to call. The germline gives CDR1 MNHNY, CDR2 SVGAGI (reference sequence). The CDR3 consists of 11 residues. Trimming stripped 8 bases from V and 13 bases from J, with 15 bases between. CDR3 sequence: CASGDGVKQHF. In DNA, the CDR3 is TGTGCCAGCGGAGACGGGGTTAAGCAGCATTTT.

The J gene is TRBJ2-7, the V gene TRBV12-2; TRBD1 is the table's D call, not checked against the DNA. TRBV12-2 corresponds to a pseudogene. This CDR3 is built from 14 residues. Here the CDR3 reads CASRLRQGSYEQYF. For the CDR3, the DNA is TGTGCAAGTCGCTTGAGACAGGGGTCCTACGAGCAGTACTTC.

The gene calls are TRBV7-9 and TRBJ1-1, with 8 bases aligning to TRBD1. Per the germline V gene, CDR1 is SEHNR and CDR2 is FQNEAQ (reference sequence). V dropped 4 bases and J dropped 1; count of bases not matched to a gene: 11. This CDR3 has 17 amino acids. The CDR3, as DNA: TGTGCCAGCAGCTCCACAGGGGGGCCCGCTAGGAACACTGAAGCTTTCTTT. Translation: CASSSTGGPARNTEAFF.

There are a few counts of this clone. The J gene is TRBJ1-5, the V gene TRBV2; no clear D gene. CDR3 size: 15 residues. The germline gives CDR1 SNHLY, CDR2 FYNNEI. The V gene lost 1 base and the J gene lost 4 bases, with 11 bases spanning the gap. In nucleotides, the CDR3 is TGTGCCAGCAGTGAAGTTTTGGCGGGGAATCAGCCCCAGCATTTT. Amino acid sequence: CASSEVLAGNQPQHF.